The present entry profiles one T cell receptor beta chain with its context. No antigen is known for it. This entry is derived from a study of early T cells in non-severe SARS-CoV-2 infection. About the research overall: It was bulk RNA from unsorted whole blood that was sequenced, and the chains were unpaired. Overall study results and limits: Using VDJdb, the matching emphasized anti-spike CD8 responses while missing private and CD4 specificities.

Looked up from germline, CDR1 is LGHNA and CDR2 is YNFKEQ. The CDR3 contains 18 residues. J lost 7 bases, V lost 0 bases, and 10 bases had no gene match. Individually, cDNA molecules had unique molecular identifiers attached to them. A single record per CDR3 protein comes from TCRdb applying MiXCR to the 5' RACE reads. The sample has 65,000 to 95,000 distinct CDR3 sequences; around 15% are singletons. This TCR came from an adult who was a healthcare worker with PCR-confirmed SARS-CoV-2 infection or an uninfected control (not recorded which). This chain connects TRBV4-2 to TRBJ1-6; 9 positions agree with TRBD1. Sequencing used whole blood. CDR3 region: CASSQDPQGTGLNSPLHF. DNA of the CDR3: TGTGCCAGCAGCCAAGACCCCCAAGGGACAGGGCTAAATTCACCCCTCCACTTT.